The 2 T cell receptor beta chains reported below all come from one sample, sequenced in a study of cytomegalovirus exposure and HLA in healthy donors. 60 Vbeta and 13 Jbeta primers were used in PCR. Assay used: immunoSEQ multiplex PCR; TCRdb lists only in-frame clones, some missing. The table records about 100,000 clones, over 75% of them present only once. The sample taken for sequencing was PBMCs. The receptors were sampled from a woman aged 18-29 years in good health and CMV-seropositive.

CDR3: CASSFSGADSGNTIYF. CDR3 nucleotides: TGCGCCAGCAGTTTCAGCGGCGCGGACTCTGGAAACACCATATATTTT. The rearrangement uses TRBV5-1 and TRBJ1-3, with D unclear. This CDR3 is 16 amino acids long. Trimming left V 5 bases short and J 0 bases short, with 15 bases between. Germline V lookup: CDR1 SGHRS, CDR2 YFSETQ.

The rearrangement uses TRBV2 and TRBJ1-1; D remains unclear. Germline loops: CDR1 SNHLY, CDR2 FYNNEI. The length of the CDR3 is 14 residues. V was clipped by 3 bases and J by 5 bases, with 13 bases between them. The DNA of the CDR3 is TGTGCCAGCAGTGACTGGGCCGCGGGGACTGAAGCTTTCTTT. It codes for CASSDWAAGTEAFF.